The 2 T cell receptor beta chains reported below all come from one sample, sequenced in a study of cytomegalovirus exposure and HLA in healthy donors. It was with 60 Vbeta and 13 Jbeta primers that the PCR ran. This table comes from immunoSEQ multiplex PCR, and its TCRdb copy is limited to in-frame clones, with some not included. Of fewer than 200,000 clones in the sample, roughly 71% were seen once. Input material: PBMCs. The receptor source for this set is a male donor in good health and CMV-seropositive.

V gene TRBV30 combines with J gene TRBJ1-2; 8 nucleotides agree with TRBD1. CDR3 size: 14 residues. The V segment lost 0 bases and the J segment 8 bases; nucleotides outside the gene matches: 8. CDR1 GTSNPN and CDR2 SVGIG come from the germline V gene (reference sequence). CDR3 sequence reads: CAWSVRAGGNGYTF. Written as DNA, the CDR3 is TGTGCCTGGAGTGTACGGGCAGGGGGCAACGGCTACACCTTC.

The chain has TRBV15 and TRBJ2-2; D remains unclear. V lost 0 bases and J 2 bases, leaving 10 bases between the germline ends. The V gene's germline CDR1 is LNHNV and CDR2 YYDKDF (reference sequence). The CDR3 has 16 residues. The CDR3 DNA follows: TGTGCCACCAGCAGAGATTACCAGGCCAACACCGGGGAGCTGTTTTTT. This codes for CATSRDYQANTGELFF.